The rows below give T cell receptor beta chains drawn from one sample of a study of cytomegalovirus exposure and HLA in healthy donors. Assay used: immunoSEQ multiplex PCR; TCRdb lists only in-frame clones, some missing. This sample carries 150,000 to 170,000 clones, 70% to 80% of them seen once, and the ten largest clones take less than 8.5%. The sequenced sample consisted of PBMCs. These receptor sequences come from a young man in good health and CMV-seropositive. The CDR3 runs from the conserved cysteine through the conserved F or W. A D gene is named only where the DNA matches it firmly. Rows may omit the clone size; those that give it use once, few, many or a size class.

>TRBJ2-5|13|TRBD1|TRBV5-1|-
TGCGCCAGCGATACAGGGGGCCGAGAGACCCAGTACTTC
CASDTGGRETQYF
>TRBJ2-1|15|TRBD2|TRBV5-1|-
TGCGCCAGCAGCACCGTTAATAGCGGGTACAATGAGCAGTTCTTC
CASSTVNSGYNEQFF
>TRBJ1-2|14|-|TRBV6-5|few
TGTGCCAGCAGCCCACAGGGTATTGACTATGGCTACACCTTC
CASSPQGIDYGYTF
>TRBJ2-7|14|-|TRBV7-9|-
TGTGCCAGCAGCGCGGGCCAGGCCTTAGAAGAGCAGTACTTC
CASSAGQALEEQYF
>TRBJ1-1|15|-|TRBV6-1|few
TGTGCCAGCAGTGCGGAGGACGGATTGAACACTGAAGCTTTCTTT
CASSAEDGLNTEAFF
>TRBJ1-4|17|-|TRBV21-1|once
TGTGCCAGCAGCCCCTACACAGGGTTTGCAACTAATGAAAAACTGTTTTTT
CASSPYTGFATNEKLFF
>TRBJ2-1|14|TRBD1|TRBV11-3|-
TGTGCCAGCAGCTTAGCAGGGGGCGCCTATGAGCAGTTCTTC
CASSLAGGAYEQFF
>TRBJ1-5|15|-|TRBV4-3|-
TGCGCCAGCAGCCAAGAAGTGGGGCTCAATCAGCCCCAGCATTTT
CASSQEVGLNQPQHF
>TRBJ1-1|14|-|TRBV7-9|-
TGTGCCAGCAGCTTACAGCAGGGGAACACTGAAGCTTTCTTT
CASSLQQGNTEAFF
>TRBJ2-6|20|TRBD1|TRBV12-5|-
TGTGCTAGTGGTTTGCACCCGACCGGGACAGGGTTCTCTGGGGCCAACGTCCTGACTTTC
CASGLHPTGTGFSGANVLTF
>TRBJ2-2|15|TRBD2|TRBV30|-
TGTGCCTGGAGTATGCTAGCGGGAGTGAGCGGGGAGCTGTTTTTT
CAWSMLAGVSGELFF
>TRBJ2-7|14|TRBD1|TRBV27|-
TGTGCCAGCAGCCGGACAGGGGGGGCCTACGAGCAGTACTTC
CASSRTGGAYEQYF
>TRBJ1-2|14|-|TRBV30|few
TGTGCCTGGAGTGTAGGAGAAGCTAACTATGGCTACACCTTC
CAWSVGEANYGYTF
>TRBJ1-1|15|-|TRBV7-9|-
TGTGCCAGCAGCCCCCATGGGGGACAGAACACTGAAGCTTTCTTT
CASSPHGGQNTEAFF
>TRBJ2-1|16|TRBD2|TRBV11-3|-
TGTGCCAGCAGCCTAGGGACTAGCGGGGGGGCTAGGCAGCAGTTCTTC
CASSLGTSGGARQQFF
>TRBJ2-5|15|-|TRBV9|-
TGTGCCAGCAGCGTAGAAGAGGGGGTAAGGGAGACCCAGTACTTC
CASSVEEGVRETQYF
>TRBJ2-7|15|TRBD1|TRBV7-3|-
TGTGCCAGCAGCTTGTTGCCAGGGGGCGGCTACGAGCAGTACTTC
CASSLLPGGGYEQYF
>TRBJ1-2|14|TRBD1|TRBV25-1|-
TGTGCCAGCAGTGTCCAGACAGGGGGCGATGGCTACACCTTC
CASSVQTGGDGYTF
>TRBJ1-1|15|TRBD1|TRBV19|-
TGTGCCAGTACCCTGACAGGGGTGGGGGACACTGAAGCTTTCTTT
CASTLTGVGDTEAFF
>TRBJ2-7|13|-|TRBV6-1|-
TGTGCCAGCAGGAAGGGACTTCGGGACGAGCAGTACTTC
CASRKGLRDEQYF
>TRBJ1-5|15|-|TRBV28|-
TGTGCCAGCAGTTTTTCAGGCAGGGTAAGAGGGCCCCAGCATTTT
CASSFSGRVRGPQHF
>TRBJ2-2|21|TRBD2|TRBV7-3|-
TGTGCCAGCAGCCCGATCCGATCCGGGACTAGCGGGAGTAAATTCCGCGGGGAGCTGTTTTTT
CASSPIRSGTSGSKFRGELFF
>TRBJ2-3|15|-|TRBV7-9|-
TGTTCCAGCACCCCCTCTCAGGGTTCCTCAGATACGCAGTATTTT
CSSTPSQGSSDTQYF
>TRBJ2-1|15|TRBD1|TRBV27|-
TGTGCCAGCAGTTTTGAAGGACAGGGAATTTATGAGCAGTTCTTC
CASSFEGQGIYEQFF
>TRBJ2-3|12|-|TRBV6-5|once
TGTGCCAGCAGTTACACTAGGGATACGCAGTATTTT
CASSYTRDTQYF
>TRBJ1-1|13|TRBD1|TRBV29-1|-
TGCAGCGTAAGAGACAGGGGTAACACTGAAGCTTTCTTT
CSVRDRGNTEAFF
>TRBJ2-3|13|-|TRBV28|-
TGTGCCAGCAGCGGCCACGAGGTGGATACGCAGTATTTT
CASSGHEVDTQYF
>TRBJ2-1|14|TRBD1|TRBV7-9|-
TGCGCCAGCAGCCGGGGTCAGGGGGTAAATGAGCAGTTCTTC
CASSRGQGVNEQFF
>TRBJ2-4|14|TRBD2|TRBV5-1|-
TGCGCCAGCAGCGGGGGGGAGTTCGGGGACATTCAGTACTTC
CASSGGEFGDIQYF
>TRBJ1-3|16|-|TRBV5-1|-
TGCGCCAGCAGCCAATTCGGACAGCGCTCTGGAAACACCATATATTTT
CASSQFGQRSGNTIYF
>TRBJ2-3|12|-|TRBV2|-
TGTGCCAGCAGCTCTCTCTCAGATACGCAGTATTTT
CASSSLSDTQYF
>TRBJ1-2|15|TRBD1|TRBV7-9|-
TGTGCCAGCAGCTTAGTCGGGACAGCTAACTATGGCTACACCTTC
CASSLVGTANYGYTF
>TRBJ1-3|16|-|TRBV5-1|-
TGCGCCAGCAGCCCCCGGCAGGGGTACTCTGGAAACACCATATATTTT
CASSPRQGYSGNTIYF
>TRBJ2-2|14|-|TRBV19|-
TGTGCCAGTAGGCTGACAGGGAACACCGGGGAGCTGTTTTTT
CASRLTGNTGELFF
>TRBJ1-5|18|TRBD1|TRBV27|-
TGTGCCAGCAGTCCCCGATTCCCCCGCGGGACAGGGGACGAGCCCCAGCATTTT
CASSPRFPRGTGDEPQHF
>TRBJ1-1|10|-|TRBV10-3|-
TGTGCCAGCAGACTCACTGAAGCTTTCTTT
CASRLTEAFF
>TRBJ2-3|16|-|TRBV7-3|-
TGTGCCAGCAGCTCAGCGGCGTTTGCGAGCACAGATACGCAGTATTTT
CASSSAAFASTDTQYF
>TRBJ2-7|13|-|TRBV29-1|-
TGCAGCGTTGACGACAGCATGACCTACGAGCAGTACTTC
CSVDDSMTYEQYF
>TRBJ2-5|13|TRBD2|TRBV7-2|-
TGTGCCAGCACCGCCGGGGGGGGAGAGACCCAGTACTTC
CASTAGGGETQYF
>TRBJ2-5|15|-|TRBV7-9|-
TGTGCCAGCAGCCGATCCCTTGGGCGGGAAGAGACCCAGTACTTC
CASSRSLGREETQYF
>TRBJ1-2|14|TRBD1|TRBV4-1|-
TGCGCCAGCAGCCCACTGGGACAGCACTATGGCTACACCTTC
CASSPLGQHYGYTF
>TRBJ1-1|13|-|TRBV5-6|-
TGTGCCAGCGGCGGTGGGGGGAAGACTGAAGCTTTCTTT
CASGGGGKTEAFF
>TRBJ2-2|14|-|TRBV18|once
TGTGCCAGTCTCGCGGCCTCGAGGACCGGGGAGCTGTTTTTT
CASLAASRTGELFF
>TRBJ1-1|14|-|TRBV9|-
TGTGCCAGCAGCCCCAGTGCGTCGACCCGGGGGGCTTTCTTT
CASSPSASTRGAFF
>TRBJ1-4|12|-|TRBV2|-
TGTGCCAGCAGTGAGGGCTATGAAAAACTGTTTTTT
CASSEGYEKLFF
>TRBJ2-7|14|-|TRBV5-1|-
TGCGCCAGCAGCTTCACAGAAGCCGGCCGCGAGCAGTACTTC
CASSFTEAGREQYF
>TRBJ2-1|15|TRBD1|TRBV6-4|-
TGTGCCAGCAGTGTAACGGGACAGCTATACAATGAGCAGTTCTTC
CASSVTGQLYNEQFF
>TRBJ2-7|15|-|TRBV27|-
TGTGCCAGCAGTTTAGTACCAGGGGGGACCGACGAGCAGTACTTC
CASSLVPGGTDEQYF
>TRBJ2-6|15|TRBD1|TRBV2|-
TGTGCCAGCAGTTCGACAGGGCGTGGGGCCAACGTCCTGACTTTC
CASSSTGRGANVLTF
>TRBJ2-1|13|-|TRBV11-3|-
TGTGCCAGCAGCTTAGATAGTAATTGGGAGCAGTTCTTC
CASSLDSNWEQFF
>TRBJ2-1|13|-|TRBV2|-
TGTGCCAGCAGTGTTCAGACCTACAATGAGCAGTTCTTC
CASSVQTYNEQFF
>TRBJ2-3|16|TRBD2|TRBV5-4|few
TGTGCCAGCAGATTTGGGCTAGCGGATTTCACAGATACGCAGTATTTT
CASRFGLADFTDTQYF
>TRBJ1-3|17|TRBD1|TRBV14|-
TGTGCCAGCAGCCATCACGGACAGGGCCCCTCTGGAAACACCATATATTTT
CASSHHGQGPSGNTIYF
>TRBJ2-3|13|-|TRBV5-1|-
TGCGCCAGCTGTCCATTCAGCACAGATACGCAGTATTTT
CASCPFSTDTQYF
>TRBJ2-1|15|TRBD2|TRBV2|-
TGTGCCAGCAGTGAATTAGCGGGAGGGCGGGATGAGCAGTTCTTC
CASSELAGGRDEQFF
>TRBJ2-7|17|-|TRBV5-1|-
TGCGCCAGCAGCTCTCTCCATACAGGCGAGAGGTCCTACGAGCAGTACTTC
CASSSLHTGERSYEQYF
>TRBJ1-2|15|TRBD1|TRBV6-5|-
TGTGCCAGCAGTGCGGGACAGGGGGCGAGGGATGGCTACACCTTC
CASSAGQGARDGYTF
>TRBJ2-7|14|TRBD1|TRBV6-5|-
TGTGCCAGCAGTGTATCGACAGGGGCCTACGAGCAGTACTTC
CASSVSTGAYEQYF
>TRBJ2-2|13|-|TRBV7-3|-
TGTGCCAGCAGCTCTAGTAACACCGGGGAGCTGTTTTTT
CASSSSNTGELFF
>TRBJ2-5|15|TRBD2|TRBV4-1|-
TGCGCCAGCAGCCAAGACCCAGCGGGGATGGAGACCCAGTACTTC
CASSQDPAGMETQYF